The subject of this entry is one TCR beta chain. The source of the sample is a study of blood T cell repertoires in COVID-19. Study in general: Sources were T cells, B-cell-depleted T cells, or PBMCs; the material itself was cDNA or gDNA.

The method was immunoSEQ multiplex PCR; TCRdb's version includes in-frame clones alone and lacks a portion of them. The table shows tens of thousands of clones, with about 86% occurring only once. Germline CDR1 and CDR2: KGHSH and LQKENI. The junction had 5 bases not matched to a gene; V was cut back by 5 bases and J by 1 base. CDR3 length equals 14 residues. The sequence was collected from a human donor in a cohort sampled during active COVID-19. Source material: peripheral blood. The rearrangement links TRBV18 to TRBJ2-7, with 7 bases identical to TRBD1. The CDR3 loop reads CASSSDRVSYEQYF. The CDR3 DNA sequence: TGTGCCAGCTCATCCGACAGGGTTTCCTACGAGCAGTACTTC.